One and the same sample provided the 22 T cell receptor beta chains below, sequenced in a study of blood T cell repertoires in COVID-19. Assay: immunoSEQ multiplex PCR; the TCRdb copy retains only in-frame clones and omits some. Among 250,000 or so clones listed, 89% were seen once. Sequenced: peripheral blood. Source of these receptors: a woman in her thirties or forties who had recovered from COVID-19.

The rearrangement joins TRBV29-1 to TRBJ2-1; 7 nucleotides match TRBD2. Germline loops: CDR1 SQVTM, CDR2 ANQGSEA. V was clipped by 3 bases and J by 0 bases; unmatched bases: 11. This CDR3 region has 17 residues. Here the CDR3 reads CSVEGLAAQSSYNEQFF. The CDR3 coding sequence is TGCAGCGTTGAGGGGCTAGCGGCCCAGAGCTCCTACAATGAGCAGTTCTTC.

The chain is built from TRBV6-6 and TRBJ2-5, with a tentative D call TRBD1 (5 bases). The germline gives CDR1 MNHNY, CDR2 SVGAGI (reference sequence). V was shortened by 4 bases and J by 5 bases, with 14 bases between the two germline ends. The CDR3 totals 14 residues. The CDR3 region has the DNA TGTGCCAGCAGTTCCCAAGGGGTACGTGAGACCCAGTACTTC. This codes for CASSSQGVRETQYF.

V and J are TRBV28 and TRBJ2-5; no reliable D call. V was shortened by 4 bases and J by 5 bases, with 8 bases between the two germline ends. The CDR3 runs to 12 residues. The germline V gene has CDR1 MDHEN and CDR2 SYDVKM. The CDR3 loop reads CASSSSGETQYF. In DNA form, the CDR3 reads TGTGCCAGCAGTTCCTCTGGCGAGACCCAGTACTTC.

The V call is TRBV25-1, the J call TRBJ1-4; D is possibly TRBD1 (5 bases). The CDR3 consists of 14 residues. Between the trimmed V and J ends, which lost 5 bases and 0 bases, there was a span of 7 bases. CDR1 is MGHDK and CDR2 is SYGVNS in the germline V gene. CDR3 nucleotide sequence: TGTGCCAGCAGTAAAGGGGCAACTAATGAAAAACTGTTTTTT. Protein: CASSKGATNEKLFF.

The chain couples TRBV27 to TRBJ2-3, with 10 bases lining up with TRBD2. This CDR3 spans 15 amino acids. Germline V gene data show CDR1 as MNHEY and CDR2 as SMNVEV (reference sequence). V shed 3 bases and J 5 bases; nucleotides not matched to a gene: 5. The CDR3 is CASSFRLAGVDTQYF. In nucleotides, the CDR3 is TGTGCCAGCAGTTTCCGCCTAGCGGGAGTAGATACGCAGTATTTT.

The chain is built from TRBV14 and TRBJ1-1; the D gene is possibly TRBD1 (5 bases). There are 14 residues in the CDR3. CDR1 is SGHDN, CDR2 FVKESK, per germline. The germline V and J ends were trimmed by 4 bases and 5 bases, with 14 bases remaining between them. The CDR3 DNA sequence: TGTGCCAGCAGCCGTGCGGGGGGATGGACTGAAGCTTTCTTT. It specifies CASSRAGGWTEAFF.

The chain joins TRBV29-1 to TRBJ1-5; D possibly corresponds to TRBD1 (5 bases). V lost 7 bases, J lost 7 bases, and 17 bases lay in between. The CDR3 contains 13 residues. Germline-derived CDR1 and CDR2 are SQVTM and ANQGSEA. DNA for the CDR3: TGCAGCGCTGTCTGGGGGGAGGGACAGCCCCAGCATTTT. Translated, it gives CSAVWGEGQPQHF.

This clone was seen a single time. The chain uses TRBV4-2 and TRBJ2-2; 16 nucleotides line up with TRBD2. This CDR3 spans 19 amino acids. Germline V gene sequence: CDR1 LGHNA, CDR2 YNFKEQ. Unmatched junction bases numbered 8, after V lost 3 bases and J lost 4 bases. The CDR3 loop is CASSHMGLAGGQGTGELFF. In DNA form, the CDR3 reads TGTGCCAGCAGCCATATGGGACTAGCGGGAGGGCAGGGCACCGGGGAGCTGTTTTTT.

This chain uses TRBV19 with TRBJ1-6; no firm D call. The germline V and J ends were trimmed by 7 bases and 7 bases, with 11 bases remaining between them. CDR3 size: 13 residues. Per germline, CDR1 LNHDA and CDR2 SQIVND (reference sequence). CDR3 sequence reads: CASKENGNSPLHF. The CDR3 nucleotides are TGTGCCAGTAAGGAGAATGGGAATTCACCCCTCCACTTT.

The V gene is TRBV5-1, the J gene TRBJ2-2; TRBD2 is a possible D gene (5 bases). The germline V gene has CDR1 SGHRS and CDR2 YFSETQ. V was pared by 0 bases and J by 6 bases, with 9 bases between. The CDR3 sequence is 14 residues long. DNA for the CDR3: TGCGCCAGCAGCTTGGTAGCGAGTCCCGGGGAGCTGTTTTTT. It codes for CASSLVASPGELFF.

The chain carries TRBV4-2 and TRBJ1-2; 8 positions match TRBD1. V dropped 4 bases and J dropped 2; count of bases not matched to a gene: 6. Germline V CDR1 and CDR2: LGHNA, YNFKEQ. The CDR3 totals 15 residues. The CDR3: CASSRTGSQNYGYTF. The CDR3, as DNA: TGTGCCAGCAGCCGGACAGGGTCCCAAAACTATGGCTACACCTTC.

The chain is built from TRBV6-5 and TRBJ1-5; D uncertain. The CDR3 covers 15 residues. The germline CDR1 and CDR2 sequences are MNHEY and SVGAGI. The V end was cut by 5 bases, the J end by 0 bases, with 11 bases between. CDR3 sequence: CASSHGLSSNQPQHF. In DNA, the CDR3 is TGTGCCAGCAGTCATGGACTGTCTAGCAATCAGCCCCAGCATTTT.

The rearrangement uses TRBV9 and TRBJ2-3; a possible D gene is TRBD2 (6 bases). The germline V gene encodes CDR1 SGDLS and CDR2 YYNGEE. Trimming took 2 bases from V and 10 from J, leaving 20 bases between them. The CDR3 is made up of 15 amino acids. The CDR3 sequence: CASSVLDGGEVAQYF. The DNA of the CDR3 is TGTGCCAGCAGCGTTTTGGACGGCGGGGAGGTGGCGCAGTATTTT. The full variable domain, with the rest looked up from reference TRBV9 and TRBJ2-3, is DSGVTQTPKHLITATGQRVTLRCSPRSGDLSVYWYQQSLDQGLQFLIQYYNGEERAKGNILERFSAQQFPDLHSELNLSSLELGDSALYFCASSVLDGGEVAQYFGPGTRLTVL.

The chain recombines TRBV24-1 with TRBJ2-5; no definite D call. The ends were cut back, 3 bases at V and 5 bases at J, with 6 bases in the middle. This CDR3 has 12 amino acids. Germline CDR1 reads KGHDR; CDR2 reads SFDVKD. This chain's CDR3 is CATSDPGETQYF. The CDR3 region has the DNA TGTGCCACCAGTGATCCCGGGGAGACCCAGTACTTC.

The chain uses TRBV3-1 (or the pseudogene TRBV3-2) and TRBJ2-1; 14 bases line up with TRBD2. Germline V gives CDR1 LGHDT, CDR2 YNNKEL (reference sequence). CDR3 length: 20 amino acids. The V and J ends lost 1 base and 5 bases, in that order; junction bases with no gene match: 13. The CDR3 loop reads CASSQGTSGGYPPYNNEQFF. The CDR3, as DNA: TGTGCCAGCAGCCAAGGGACTAGCGGGGGGTACCCCCCCTACAACAATGAGCAGTTCTTC.

V gene TRBV11-2 combines with J gene TRBJ2-3, with 10 bases fitting TRBD2. V shed 3 bases and J 8 bases; nucleotides not matched to a gene: 14. Germline CDR1 SGHAT, CDR2 FQNNGV. The CDR3 has 17 residues. This CDR3 is CASSLRSGGAEVFTQYF. The CDR3 DNA follows: TGTGCCAGCAGCTTGAGGAGCGGGGGGGCCGAGGTTTTTACGCAGTATTTT.

The chain links TRBV19 to TRBJ1-1; 8 nucleotides line up with TRBD1. Germline V gene lookup returns CDR1 LNHDA and CDR2 SQIVND (reference sequence). The V and J ends lost 3 bases and 0 bases, in that order; junction bases with no gene match: 3. This CDR3 contains 15 residues. For the CDR3, the DNA is TGTGCCAGTAGTATTGGGGACAGGCTGAACACTGAAGCTTTCTTT. Protein: CASSIGDRLNTEAFF.

The rearrangement joins TRBV5-6 to TRBJ1-3, with a possible D match to TRBD1 (5 bases). Trimming shortened V by 6 bases and J by 0 bases, and 13 bases separated the two germline ends. Germline assignment: CDR1 SGHDT and CDR2 YYEEEE. The CDR3 totals 15 residues. CDR3 in DNA: TGTGCCAGCACCCTGGGGCGGAGCTCTGGAAACACCATATATTTT. It translates to CASTLGRSSGNTIYF. Using reference TRBV5-6 and TRBJ1-3 for the parts outside the CDR3, the full variable domain is DAGVTQSPTHLIKTRGQQVTLRCSPKSGHDTVSWYQQALGQGPQFIFQYYEEEERQRGNFPDRFSGHQFPNYSSELNVNALLLGDSALYLCASTLGRSSGNTIYFGEGSWLTVV.

Only one count was recorded for this clone. The chain uses TRBV7-2 and TRBJ2-5, with 7 nucleotides matching TRBD2. Germline V gives CDR1 SGHTA, CDR2 FQGNSA. This CDR3 is built from 14 residues. V lost 1 base to trimming and J lost 4 bases; unmatched junction nucleotides: 3. In nucleotides, the CDR3 is TGTGCCAGCAGCTTAGAAGGACTAGGAGAGACCCAGTACTTC. Protein sequence: CASSLEGLGETQYF.

This clone is a singleton in its sample. The chain is built from TRBV5-1 and TRBJ2-1, with a tentative D call TRBD1 (5 bases). CDR1 and CDR2 (germline): SGHRS, YFSETQ. This CDR3 is built from 17 residues. V lost 4 bases, J lost 0 bases, and 17 bases lay in between. CDR3 bases: TGCGCCAGCAGCCCCGCTAGGGGCACTTACTCCTACAATGAGCAGTTCTTC. Its protein product is CASSPARGTYSYNEQFF.

This chain uses TRBV25-1 with TRBJ2-2; D gene ambiguous. The CDR3 sequence is 13 residues long. V gave up 2 bases and J gave up 3 bases, with 4 bases separating them. Germline V lookup: CDR1 MGHDK, CDR2 SYGVNS. The CDR3 protein is CASSEQDTGELFF. In DNA, the CDR3 is TGTGCCAGCAGTGAACAGGACACCGGGGAGCTGTTTTTT. The whole variable domain, filled in from reference TRBV25-1 and TRBJ2-2, reads EADIYQTPRYLVIGTGKKITLECSQTMGHDKMYWYQQDPGMELHLIHYSYGVNSTEKGDLSSESTVSRIRTEHFPLTLESARPSHTSQYLCASSEQDTGELFFGEGSRLTVL.

This chain joins TRBV28 and TRBJ1-6; D is possibly TRBD1 (5 bases). With 5 bases removed from V and 9 bases from J, the gap between germline ends came to 20 bases. The CDR3 extends over 16 amino acids. Germline V gives CDR1 MDHEN, CDR2 SYDVKM. The CDR3 spells CASSTPLLGQSSPLHF. The CDR3 DNA reads as TGTGCCAGCAGTACCCCCCTCTTGGGGCAGTCTTCACCCCTCCACTTT.